This TCR beta chain was identified during a study of T cells in Graves' hyperthyroidism and ophthalmopathy. Ten or more counts support this clonotype. The target antigen is unknown. Diagnosis relied on clinical symptoms, serum thyroxine and TRAb, thyroid ultrasound and orbital computed tomography. The authors took PBMCs from over 8.5 ml fresh peripheral blood. Template material for amplifying TCR beta CDR3 regions consisted of RNA transcripts. The HTBI set primed first-round TCR CDR3 RT-PCR. TCRdb recomputed calls from the multiplex PCR reads with MiXCR, one row per CDR3 protein. The table records around 600,000 distinct CDR3 sequences, about 15% of them present only once. Study results and caveats: Blood held most thyroid clonotypes expanded above 0.001 frequency. A median approximately 6.5 months before onset, the model predicted ophthalmopathy.

V lost 6 bases to trimming and J lost 2 bases; unmatched junction nucleotides: 7. From germline, CDR1 is KGHSH and CDR2 LQKENI. The CDR3 is 15 residues long. J is TRBJ1-5 and V is TRBV18; TRBD1 aligns across 7 bases. The TCR sequence derives from a woman between 50 and 59 years old with Graves' ophthalmopathy. The sample comprised blood. CDR3 in amino acids: CASSNQGGGNQPQHF. The DNA for the CDR3 is TGTGCCAGCTCTAACCAGGGGGGCGGCAATCAGCCCCAGCATTTT.